This T cell receptor (beta chain) was retrieved from a study of CD8+ T cells in alopecia areata. Across the whole study: Twice daily, treated patients received 5 to 10 mg of oral tofacitinib. It was 6 to 18 months of tofacitinib, and then there were 6 months off drug.

This clone appeared a single time. Samples from alopecia areata patients were lesional scalp punch biopsies and peripheral blood. Isolated RNA was reverse transcribed into cDNA used as the sequencing template. The repertoire was sequenced with immunoSEQ multiplex PCR; TCRdb's copy has only in-frame clones and lacks some. The table has hundreds of thousands of clones, about two thirds seen once; the top ten hold around 1.2%. V lost 0 bases and J lost 2, with 3 bases in between. In germline, CDR1 is SGHRS, CDR2 YFSETQ. This CDR3 contains 14 residues. Sequences were derived from CD4+ T cells sorted from blood, sampled at week 0. The receptor comes from a human donor with alopecia areata. This rearrangement joins TRBV5-1 to TRBJ2-6; D is uncertain. The DNA for the CDR3 is TGCGCCAGCAGCTTGGAGGCTGGGGCCAACGTCCTGACTTTC. This encodes CASSLEAGANVLTF.